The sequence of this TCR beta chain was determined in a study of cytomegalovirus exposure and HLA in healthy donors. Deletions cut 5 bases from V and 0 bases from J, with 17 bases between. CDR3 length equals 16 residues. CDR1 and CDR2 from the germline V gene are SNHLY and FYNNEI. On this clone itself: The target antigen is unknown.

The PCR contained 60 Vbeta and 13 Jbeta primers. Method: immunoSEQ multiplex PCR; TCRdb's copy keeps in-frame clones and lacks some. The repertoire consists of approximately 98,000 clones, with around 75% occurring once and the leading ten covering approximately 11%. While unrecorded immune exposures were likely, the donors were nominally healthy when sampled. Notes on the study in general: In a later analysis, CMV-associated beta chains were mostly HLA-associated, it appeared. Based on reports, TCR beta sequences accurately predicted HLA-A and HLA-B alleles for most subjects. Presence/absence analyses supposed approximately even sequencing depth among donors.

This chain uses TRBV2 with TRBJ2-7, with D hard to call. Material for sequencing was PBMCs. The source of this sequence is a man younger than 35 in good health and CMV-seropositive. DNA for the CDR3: TGTGCCAGCAGTTACCGAGTGGGCACCAGCTCCTACGAGCAGTACTTC. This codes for CASSYRVGTSSYEQYF. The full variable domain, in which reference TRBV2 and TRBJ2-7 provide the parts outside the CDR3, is EPEVTQTPSHQVTQMGQEVILRCVPISNHLYFYWYRQILGQKVEFLVSFYNNEISEKSEIFDDQFSVERPDGSNFTLKIRSTKLEDSAMYFCASSYRVGTSSYEQYFGPGTRLTVT.